The 24 T cell receptor beta chains given below trace back to one sample, sequenced in a study of shared clonotypes between healthy human individuals. Method: immunoSEQ multiplex PCR; TCRdb's copy keeps in-frame clones and lacks some. This table holds roughly 2 million clones, about 94% found once. What was sequenced was naive CD4+ T cells sorted from blood. Subset defined: CD45RA+ positively selected. These receptors were obtained from a man aged 18 to 29 in good health.

This chain connects TRBV6-1 to TRBJ2-5; TRBD1 might be the D (5 bases). The germline V and J ends were trimmed by 0 bases and 2 bases, with 7 bases remaining between them. Per germline, CDR1 MNHNS and CDR2 SASEGT. The CDR3 covers 14 residues. This chain's CDR3 is CASSEARQQETQYF. The DNA for the CDR3 is TGTGCCAGCAGTGAAGCGCGACAGCAAGAGACCCAGTACTTC.

A few counts support this clone. Likely a read error: the CDR3 ends without its conserved phenylalanine or tryptophan. The DNA is left out, because the CDR3 cannot be placed on it with certainty; the CDR3 is given as TCRdb lists it. This rearrangement joins TRBV3-1 (or the pseudogene TRBV3-2) to TRBJ2-7; the D call TRBD1 from the table was never checked on the DNA. The CDR3 totals 8 residues, both ends included. Germline CDR1 is LGHDT and CDR2 is YNNKEL (reference sequence). This CDR3 reads CASSIGQG.

This rearrangement joins TRBV19 to TRBJ1-2; D might be TRBD1 (6 bases). Germline lookup yields CDR1 LNHDA and CDR2 SQIVND (reference sequence). CDR3 length equals 15 residues. Trimming cost V 6 bases and J 4 bases, with 18 bases left between them. The CDR3: CASRGAASKSYGYTF. CDR3 bases: TGTGCCAGTAGGGGGGCAGCTTCGAAGAGCTATGGCTACACCTTC.

Only a few counts were recorded for this clone. The chain couples TRBV30 to TRBJ2-1; D not certain. Trimming removed 1 base at V and 7 bases at J, with 8 bases between. Per the germline V gene, CDR1 is GTSNPN and CDR2 is SVGIG (reference sequence). CDR3 size: 12 residues. The CDR3 DNA sequence: TGTGCCTGGAGTGACCTACTAAATGAGCAGTTCTTC. It encodes CAWSDLLNEQFF. Using reference TRBV30 and TRBJ2-1 for the parts outside the CDR3, the full variable domain is SQTIHQWPATLVQPVGSPLSLECTVEGTSNPNLYWYRQAAGRGLQLLFYSVGIGQISSEVPQNLSASRPQDRQFILSSKKLLLSDSGFYLCAWSDLLNEQFFGPGTRLTVL.

The chain combines TRBV4-1 with TRBJ2-3; D gene ambiguous. Trimming pared 4 bases from V and 2 bases from J, leaving 10 bases between. This CDR3 is built from 14 residues. Germline V lookup: CDR1 MGHRA, CDR2 YSYEKL. The DNA of the CDR3 is TGCGCCAGCAGCCTTAGAACGGCCACAGATACGCAGTATTTT. Translating gives CASSLRTATDTQYF.

In nucleotides, the CDR3 is TGCGCCAGCAGCGCCCGGGAGGGCAGGGCTTTCCGCACTGAAGCTTTCTTT. This sequence encodes CASSAREGRAFRTEAFF. The chain links TRBV5-1 to TRBJ1-1; maybe TRBD1 (5 bases). CDR1 SGHRS and CDR2 YFSETQ come from the germline V gene. The CDR3 extends over 17 amino acids. Trimming cost V 4 bases and J 4 bases, with 23 bases left between them.

This chain joins TRBV5-4 and TRBJ1-1; D perhaps matches TRBD1 (5 bases). Deletions cut 4 bases from V and 1 base from J, with 17 bases between. The CDR3 has 16 amino acids. In germline, CDR1 is SGHNT, CDR2 YYREEE (reference sequence). CDR3 bases: TGTGCCAGCAGCCCTCTAAGGGGCAGTCAGAACACTGAAGCTTTCTTT. It encodes CASSPLRGSQNTEAFF.

The chain recombines TRBV5-1 with TRBJ1-4; weak D call: TRBD1 (5 bases). The V end was cut by 1 base, the J end by 2 bases, with 12 bases between. This CDR3 has 16 amino acids. The germline V gene has CDR1 SGHRS and CDR2 YFSETQ. CDR3 in amino acids: CASSLSGRATNEKLFF. Here the CDR3 DNA reads TGCGCCAGCAGCTTGTCGGGCAGGGCTACTAATGAAAAACTGTTTTTT.

About this clone: This specimen includes other DNA sequences encoding the same CDR3. The V and J genes are TRBV18 and TRBJ1-4; possibly TRBD1 for D (5 bases). The CDR3 runs 13 residues. Per the germline V gene, CDR1 is KGHSH and CDR2 is LQKENI. Trimming left V 2 bases short and J 8 bases short, with 9 bases between. Written as DNA, the CDR3 is TGTGCCAGCTCACCAGACCAGGGAGAAAAACTGTTTTTT. Its translation is CASSPDQGEKLFF.

V and J are TRBV18 and TRBJ1-6, with TRBD1 identical over 11 bases. Germline V gene sequence: CDR1 KGHSH, CDR2 LQKENI. The CDR3 extends over 17 amino acids. V lost 4 bases to trimming and J lost 8 bases; unmatched junction nucleotides: 10. The CDR3 here is CASSRSVGQGADSPLHF. CDR3 nucleotide sequence: TGTGCCAGCTCACGTAGCGTTGGACAGGGGGCTGATTCACCCCTCCACTTT.

This clone was detected only once. In nucleotides, the CDR3 is TGCGCCAGCAGACGTACAGGGTCTCCCTGGAACACCGGGGAGCTGTTTTTT. Its translation: CASRRTGSPWNTGELFF. V usage is TRBV5-1 and J usage is TRBJ2-2; tentatively, D is TRBD1 (6 bases). CDR1 and CDR2 (germline): SGHRS, YFSETQ. The length of the CDR3 is 17 residues. The ends were cut back, 5 bases at V and 1 base at J, with 18 bases in the middle.

V is TRBV2 and J is TRBJ1-5; tentatively, D is TRBD1 (5 bases). CDR1 and CDR2 (germline): SNHLY, FYNNEI. The CDR3 length is 13 residues. Trimming pared 6 bases from V and 3 bases from J, leaving 9 bases between. This chain's CDR3 is CASRRDFNQPQHF. The CDR3 DNA reads as TGTGCCAGCAGACGGGACTTCAATCAGCCCCAGCATTTT.

This clone occurred once. The rearrangement uses TRBV7-2 and TRBJ2-5; either TRBD1 or TRBD2 may fit D (5 bases each). V lost 1 base and J 4 bases, leaving 13 bases between the germline ends. Germline V gives CDR1 SGHTA, CDR2 FQGNSA. The CDR3 extends over 15 amino acids. CDR3 in DNA: TGTGCCAGCAGCTTAGGGGCCCAGGGACGAGAGACCCAGTACTTC. Translation gives CASSLGAQGRETQYF.

The genes are TRBV30 and TRBJ2-6; D unclear. Trimming pared 0 bases from V and 2 bases from J, leaving 5 bases between. CDR3 size: 14 residues. Germline V gene data show CDR1 as GTSNPN and CDR2 as SVGIG (reference sequence). Here the CDR3 reads CAWSVYPGANVLTF. The CDR3 region has the DNA TGTGCCTGGAGTGTATATCCTGGGGCCAACGTCCTGACTTTC.

This clone was picked up one time. J is TRBJ1-1 and V is TRBV6-1; no clear D gene. The CDR3 is 14 amino acids. The germline V gene has CDR1 MNHNS and CDR2 SASEGT. V was trimmed by 5 bases and J by 0 bases, leaving 10 bases between them. Here the CDR3 reads CASSPRQLNTEAFF. CDR3 sequence (DNA): TGTGCCAGCAGTCCGCGCCAATTGAACACTGAAGCTTTCTTT.

This sequence joins TRBV27 and TRBJ1-2; D remains ambiguous. V dropped 0 bases and J dropped 2 bases, with 16 bases sitting between them. The CDR3 covers 17 residues. Germline CDR1 is MNHEY and CDR2 is SMNVEV (reference sequence). For the CDR3, the DNA is TGTGCCAGCAGTTTATCGATCGTCCGGGGTACCAACTATGGCTACACCTTC. Residues: CASSLSIVRGTNYGYTF.

The chain is built from TRBV9 and TRBJ2-7, with TRBD1 matching 10 bases. The CDR3 runs 15 residues. V dropped 3 bases and J dropped 0; count of bases not matched to a gene: 3. Germline loops: CDR1 SGDLS, CDR2 YYNGEE. CDR3 sequence reads: CASSGGQGLSYEQYF. The CDR3 DNA reads TGTGCCAGCAGCGGGGGACAGGGGCTCTCCTACGAGCAGTACTTC.

V gene TRBV27 combines with J gene TRBJ1-2, with 7 bases aligning to TRBD1. The V and J ends lost 2 bases and 8 bases, in that order; junction bases with no gene match: 5. Germline lookup yields CDR1 MNHEY and CDR2 SMNVEV (reference sequence). The CDR3 loop spans 13 amino acids. The CDR3 sequence: CASSLRGQGGYTF. CDR3 nucleotide sequence: TGTGCCAGCAGTTTAAGGGGGCAAGGAGGCTACACCTTC.

J is TRBJ2-5 and V is TRBV2; perhaps TRBD1 as D (6 bases). Trimming removed 1 base at V and 1 base at J, with 13 bases between. From germline, CDR1 is SNHLY and CDR2 FYNNEI. The CDR3 covers 16 residues. CDR3 coding DNA: TGTGCCAGCAGTGAAGAATGGCAGGGGCCCCAAGAGACCCAGTACTTC. It is translated as CASSEEWQGPQETQYF. The whole variable domain, filled in from reference TRBV2 and TRBJ2-5, reads EPEVTQTPSHQVTQMGQEVILRCVPISNHLYFYWYRQILGQKVEFLVSFYNNEISEKSEIFDDQFSVERPDGSNFTLKIRSTKLEDSAMYFCASSEEWQGPQETQYFGPGTRLLVL.

The genes are TRBV5-1 and TRBJ1-1; 7 nucleotides line up with TRBD1. V shed 4 bases, J shed 5 bases, and the junction held 8 bases outside the gene matches. Germline loops: CDR1 SGHRS, CDR2 YFSETQ. This CDR3 has 14 amino acids. Here the CDR3 reads CASSPSTGKTEAFF. The CDR3 DNA sequence: TGCGCCAGCAGCCCGTCGACAGGGAAGACTGAAGCTTTCTTT.

V gene TRBV29-1 combines with J gene TRBJ2-2; possible D gene TRBD1, 5 bases. The V gene's germline CDR1 is SQVTM and CDR2 ANQGSEA. The CDR3 has 14 amino acids. V was trimmed by 7 bases and J by 5 bases, leaving 17 bases between them. This CDR3 reads CSASLTALTGELFF. The CDR3 nucleotides read TGCAGCGCCAGTCTGACAGCCTTAACCGGGGAGCTGTTTTTT.

CDR3 loop: CASSPGDLGGQETQYF. CDR3 sequence (DNA): TGTGCCAGCAGCCCGGGGGACTTGGGCGGGCAAGAGACCCAGTACTTC. The J gene is TRBJ2-5, the V gene TRBV9, with D possibly being TRBD2 (6 bases). Germline V lookup: CDR1 SGDLS, CDR2 YYNGEE. With 4 bases removed from V and 2 bases from J, the gap between germline ends came to 18 bases. CDR3 size: 16 residues.

The count of this clone is one. V usage is TRBV5-4 and J usage is TRBJ1-6; 11 nucleotides align to TRBD1. CDR1 SGHNT and CDR2 YYREEE come from the germline V gene (reference sequence). The CDR3 is 18 amino acids. Trimming at V came to 0 bases and at J to 4 bases, leaving 6 bases not matched to a gene. CDR3 residues: CASSLGTGGLPYNSPLHF. The CDR3 DNA follows: TGTGCCAGCAGCTTGGGGACAGGGGGCTTACCATATAATTCACCCCTCCACTTT.

The genes are TRBV27 and TRBJ1-4; no firm D call. V shed 5 bases and J shed 7 bases, with 17 bases lying between them. The CDR3 extends over 15 amino acids. CDR1 and CDR2 (germline): MNHEY, SMNVEV (reference sequence). The CDR3 is CASSPWTNRGEKLFF. DNA for the CDR3: TGTGCCAGCAGTCCGTGGACTAACCGGGGTGAAAAACTGTTTTTT.